This T cell receptor (beta chain) appears in the sequencing data of a study of cytomegalovirus exposure and HLA in healthy donors. Findings of the study overall: Previous analysis showed most TCR beta V segments were productive about 87% or about 30% of the time.

A word on this clone: Its antigen is not identified.

The PCR made use of 60 Vbeta and 13 Jbeta primers. Clones were read by immunoSEQ multiplex PCR, and TCRdb kept only the in-frame ones, dropping some. Here the sample spans about 200,000 clones, 86% being singletons. The source material was PBMCs. The sequence was collected from a woman aged 30 to 39 in good health and CMV-seronegative.

CDR3 in amino acids: CASSNKGVVGNTIYF. The CDR3 coding sequence is TGTGCCAGCAGTAATAAAGGGGTTGTCGGAAACACCATATATTTT. The rearrangement uses TRBV25-1 and TRBJ1-3; tentatively, D is TRBD1 (5 bases). Trimming stripped 5 bases from V and 4 bases from J, with 15 bases between. Looked up from germline, CDR1 is MGHDK and CDR2 is SYGVNS. This CDR3 has 15 residues.